The clone carrying this TCR beta chain occurred once. Its antigen is unknown. At the DNA level, this CDR3 is encoded by other sequences in the same sample as well. Replicate sorted-subset PCRs were loaded with around 200 ng DNA, roughly 33,000 T cell genomes. Some clones are missing from TCRdb's copy, which holds only in-frame ones; the method was immunoSEQ multiplex PCR. The sample consists of over a million clones, roughly 97% of them appearing once. The data belong to a study of shared clonotypes between healthy human individuals. The study's findings and limits: Depth of sequencing was expected to influence donor clonotype sharing. Represented diversity (both genetic and exposure-history) was limited by the small number of donors.

Germline assignment: CDR1 GTSNPN and CDR2 SVGIG (reference sequence). This CDR3 spans 12 amino acids. V dropped 0 bases and J dropped 4 bases, with 7 bases sitting between them. The sequence was obtained from a man aged 25 to 45 in good health. The sequencing sample was made of naive CD4+ T cells sorted from blood. Stated subset: CD45RA+ positively selected. The genes are TRBV30 and TRBJ2-7, with D unclear. The CDR3 DNA sequence: TGTGCCTGGAGTGTAAGTAGGTACGAGCAGTACTTC. This codes for CAWSVSRYEQYF.